Following are 18 T cell receptor beta chains from one sample sequenced in a study of T cell responses to AZD1222 COVID-19 vaccine. Sequencing was performed with immunoSEQ multiplex PCR; in TCRdb, only in-frame clones are kept and a portion is missing. The repertoire has about 97,000 clones, almost 85% of them found once; the top ten carry approximately 15%. The material sequenced was peripheral blood, taken on day 0 of AZD1222 vaccination. These TCRs come from an adult in good health.

The chain has TRBV7-9 and TRBJ2-7; 8 nucleotides match TRBD1. V lost 6 bases and J lost 6; bases outside the gene matches: 4. The CDR3 loop spans 12 amino acids. In germline, CDR1 is SEHNR, CDR2 FQNEAQ (reference sequence). The CDR3 bases are TGTGCCAGCAGTCGGACAGGGCTCGAGCAGTACTTC. It specifies CASSRTGLEQYF.

V usage is TRBV7-8 and J usage is TRBJ2-1; D gene uncertain. CDR1 SGHVS and CDR2 FQNEAQ come from the germline V gene. The ends were cut back, 2 bases at V and 9 bases at J, with 23 bases in the middle. The CDR3 sequence is 17 residues long. The CDR3 bases are TGTGCCAGCAGCTTAACCCGGATCCCTCTAGTCTGGGGTGAGCAGTTCTTC. As protein: CASSLTRIPLVWGEQFF.

This clone has only one observation. This chain joins TRBV28 and TRBJ1-1; D is unresolved. Germline V CDR1 and CDR2: MDHEN, SYDVKM. This CDR3 is built from 15 residues. The V end lost 3 bases, the J end lost 1 base, and 12 bases lay between the germline ends. CDR3 sequence (DNA): TGTGCCAGCAGTTTTCCCCCGGGCAGGAACACTGAAGCTTTCTTT. Its translation is CASSFPPGRNTEAFF.

This clone was counted once. V is TRBV29-1 and J is TRBJ1-2; no clear D gene. The germline V gene encodes CDR1 SQVTM and CDR2 ANQGSEA. The V end lost 6 bases, the J end lost 8 bases, and 16 bases lay between the germline ends. There are 12 residues in the CDR3. This CDR3 is CSVLGEAGGYTF. DNA for the CDR3: TGCAGCGTCCTAGGTGAGGCAGGCGGCTACACCTTC. The complete variable domain, with remaining parts taken from reference TRBV29-1 and TRBJ1-2, reads SAVISQKPSRDICQRGTSLTIQCQVDSQVTMMFWYRQQPGQSLTLIATANQGSEATYESGFVIDKFPISRPNLTFSTLTVSNMSPEDSSIYLCSVLGEAGGYTFGSGTRLTVV.

The J gene is TRBJ1-5, the V gene TRBV19; 7 bases align to TRBD1. The CDR3 loop spans 14 amino acids. Unmatched junction bases numbered 3, after V lost 7 bases and J lost 0 bases. Germline CDR1 and CDR2: LNHDA and SQIVND (reference sequence). In nucleotides, the CDR3 is TGTGCCAGTATCCACAGGGGTAGCAATCAGCCCCAGCATTTT. Its translation: CASIHRGSNQPQHF.

This clone was found a few times. The gene calls are TRBV5-1 and TRBJ1-2; D ambiguous. Trimming left V 0 bases short and J 4 bases short, with 7 bases between. Per germline, CDR1 SGHRS and CDR2 YFSETQ. The CDR3 is 13 residues long. For the CDR3, the DNA is TGCGCCAGCAGCTTGGACAGCCTCTATGGCTACACCTTC. Encoded protein: CASSLDSLYGYTF.

This clone was seen only a few times. The genes are TRBV21-1 and TRBJ1-1. TRBV21-1 is recorded as a pseudogene. This CDR3 comprises 16 residues. CDR3 protein: CASSKSTIPEGTEAFF. The CDR3, as DNA: TGTGCCAGCAGCAAATCGACAATCCCCGAGGGCACTGAAGCTTTCTTT.

This sequence joins TRBV30 and TRBJ1-4; tentatively, D is TRBD1 (5 bases). Germline lookup yields CDR1 GTSNPN and CDR2 SVGIG (reference sequence). This CDR3 is built from 14 residues. V dropped 8 bases and J dropped 3 bases, with 16 bases sitting between them. The CDR3 is CAGGGDRANEKLFF. Written as DNA, the CDR3 is TGTGCCGGGGGGGGTGACAGAGCTAATGAAAAACTGTTTTTT.

The chain recombines TRBV6-5 with TRBJ2-2, with D perhaps assigned TRBD1 or TRBD2 (5 bases each). Germline CDR1 and CDR2: MNHEY and SVGAGI. There are 14 residues in the CDR3. The germline V and J ends were trimmed by 6 bases and 3 bases, with 11 bases remaining between them. The CDR3 loop is CASSPEGHTGELFF. In DNA form, the CDR3 reads TGTGCCAGCAGCCCCGAGGGACACACCGGGGAGCTGTTTTTT.

The gene calls are TRBV7-2 and TRBJ2-7; TRBD2 matches at 9 bases. J gave up 5 bases and V 3 bases, and 8 bases lay outside the gene matches. Germline CDR1 is SGHTA and CDR2 is FQGNSA. The CDR3 is made up of 15 amino acids. The CDR3 nucleotides read TGTGCCAGCAGCTTTGTGGCGGGAGGGCCGCACGAGCAGTACTTC. Translation: CASSFVAGGPHEQYF.

The CDR3 DNA reads TGTGCCAGTAGTATATTGACAGCGAGCAATCAGCCCCAGCATTTT. Translated: CASSILTASNQPQHF. The chain has TRBV19 and TRBJ1-5; TRBD1 is a possible D gene (5 bases). V shed 2 bases and J shed 1 base, with 9 bases lying between them. The CDR3 has 15 amino acids. From germline, CDR1 is LNHDA and CDR2 SQIVND (reference sequence).

The chain combines TRBV28 with TRBJ2-7; 7 bases are shared with TRBD2. Germline V gives CDR1 MDHEN, CDR2 SYDVKM. Trimming cost V 6 bases and J 2 bases; bases outside gene matches: 7. This CDR3 has 14 amino acids. CDR3 residues: CASSPGREPYEQYF. In DNA, the CDR3 is TGTGCCAGCAGCCCAGGGAGGGAACCCTACGAGCAGTACTTC.

V and J are TRBV6-4 and TRBJ2-7; TRBD2 might be the D (6 bases). The CDR3 length is 15 residues. V shed 2 bases and J shed 3 bases, with 14 bases lying between them. Per the germline V gene, CDR1 is MRHNA and CDR2 is SNTAGT. The CDR3 nucleotides read TGTGCCAGCAGTGACACCCGTGGGGGGTGCTACGAGCAGTACGTC. It translates to CASSDTRGGCYEQYV.

The chain uses TRBV19 and TRBJ2-7, with D unresolved. Trimming took off 2 bases at V and 6 bases at J, with 14 bases between the two ends. Germline V gene sequence: CDR1 LNHDA, CDR2 SQIVND (reference sequence). The length of the CDR3 is 14 residues. CDR3 bases: TGTGCCAGTAGTATAAGTCTGCCGGCTCCCGAGCAGTACTTC. Protein product: CASSISLPAPEQYF.

The rearrangement joins TRBV6-5 to TRBJ1-2, with 9 bases aligning to TRBD1. The length of the CDR3 is 15 residues. Germline V gene data show CDR1 as MNHEY and CDR2 as SVGAGI. V was clipped by 5 bases and J by 8 bases; unmatched bases: 12. In DNA, the CDR3 is TGTGCCAGCAGTCCGCGGTCCCGGGACAGGGAGGGCTACACCTTC. Its translation is CASSPRSRDREGYTF.

J is TRBJ2-5 and V is TRBV11-3; a possible D gene is TRBD2 (6 bases). The germline CDR1 and CDR2 sequences are SGHNT and YENEEA. The V and J ends lost 0 bases and 1 base respectively, with 6 bases between them. This CDR3 has 14 residues. The CDR3 nucleotides are TGTGCCAGCAGCTTAGAAGCGGGCCAAGAGACCCAGTACTTC. This sequence encodes CASSLEAGQETQYF.

V is TRBV7-8 and J is TRBJ1-5; a possible D gene is TRBD1 (5 bases). V was shortened by 0 bases and J by 6 bases, with 9 bases between the two germline ends. Germline V gene sequence: CDR1 SGHVS, CDR2 FQNEAQ. CDR3 size: 14 residues. CDR3 sequence (DNA): TGTGCCAGCAGCTTAGCGCGGGGGGTTCAGCCCCAGCATTTT. Its protein is CASSLARGVQPQHF. Full variable domain (rest looked up from reference TRBV7-8 and TRBJ1-5): GAGVSQSPRYKVAKRGQDVALRCDPISGHVSLFWYQQALGQGPEFLTYFQNEAQLDKSGLPSDRFFAERPEGSVSTLKIQRTQQEDSAVYLCASSLARGVQPQHFGDGTRLSIL.

The chain combines TRBV5-4 with TRBJ2-5; a possible D gene is TRBD1 (5 bases). Germline V CDR1 and CDR2: SGHNT, YYREEE (reference sequence). The CDR3 is 14 amino acids. V lost 0 bases, J lost 5 bases, and 11 bases lay in between. The CDR3: CASSLEGVGETQYF. CDR3 nucleotides: TGTGCCAGCAGCTTGGAAGGGGTGGGCGAGACCCAGTACTTC.